The 11 T cell receptor beta chains listed next were all sequenced from one sample in a study of human T cells and chemical hapten exposure. Noted time point: pre-sensitization, week 0. Regarding treatment: therapeutic diphenylcyclopropenone sensitization with weekly scalp DPC. MiXCR, run by TCRdb on the RACE reads, gives a single entry per CDR3 protein. The sample shows 380,000 or so distinct CDR3 sequences, approximately 5.8% of them seen only once. Material: whole blood, obtained in connection with sensitization to the hapten diphenylcyclopropenone (DPC). These receptors all come from a woman younger than 30 with alopecia areata. Some clones in this sample may be carry-over from other donors' samples.

This clonotype has only a few counts. The V gene is TRBV10-3, the J gene TRBJ2-3, with D perhaps matching TRBD1 (5 bases). Looked up from germline, CDR1 is ENHRY and CDR2 is SYGVKD. The ends were cut back, 6 bases at V and 2 bases at J, with 12 bases in the middle. This CDR3 is built from 14 residues. CDR3 nucleotides: TGTGCCATCAGGGGCCAGGGTAACACAGATACGCAGTATTTT. Residues: CAIRGQGNTDTQYF.

There are a few counts of this clonotype. The junction departs from the called germline gene at one end, perhaps through a read error. This sequence joins TRBV20-1 and TRBJ2-5, with D possibly called TRBD1 or TRBD2 (6 bases each). The length of the CDR3 is 14 residues. Germline V lookup: CDR1 DFQATT, CDR2 SNEGSKA (reference sequence). For the CDR3, the DNA is TGCAGTGCTAGCGGGGGCCAACTCCGAGAGGCCCAGTACTTC. Translation: CSASGGQLREAQYF.

This clonotype has ten or more counts. The V gene is TRBV12-3 or TRBV12-4, the J gene TRBJ2-3; a weak D match, TRBD2 (6 bases). The CDR3 totals 13 residues. Trimming took off 5 bases at V and 5 bases at J, with 11 bases between the two ends. CDR3 in DNA: TGTGCCAGCAGTCAGACTAGGGGAGATACGCAGTATTTT. Its translation: CASSQTRGDTQYF.

This clonotype was observed at least ten times. The J gene is TRBJ1-1, the V gene TRBV7-2, with D perhaps matching TRBD1 (6 bases). Trimming took off 4 bases at V and 8 bases at J, with 20 bases between the two ends. CDR3 length equals 15 residues. Germline assignment: CDR1 SGHTA and CDR2 FQGNSA. CDR3 DNA sequence: TGTGCCAGCAGCTCTCACCCTACAGGGTCTACCGAAGCTTTCTTT. Translated: CASSSHPTGSTEAFF.

The J gene is TRBJ1-3, the V gene TRBV18; D unresolved. Per germline, CDR1 KGHSH and CDR2 LQKENI. This CDR3 has 15 amino acids. Deletions cut 1 base from V and 0 bases from J, with 7 bases between. The CDR3 bases are TGTGCCAGCTCACCACGGGGAGTCTCTGGAAACACCATATATTTT. This sequence encodes CASSPRGVSGNTIYF.

This clonotype was seen more than once but under ten times. One junction end disagrees with the germline gene, perhaps due to a read error. The chain carries TRBV12-3 or TRBV12-4 and TRBJ1-1; TRBD1 matches at 10 bases. This CDR3 has 15 amino acids. CDR3 loop: CASSPKDRGNAEAFF. CDR3 coding DNA: TGTGCCAGCAGTCCTAAGGACAGGGGGAACGCTGAAGCTTTCTTT.

In regard to this clonotype: Just one base apart from a much larger clone, this may be a read error. This chain links TRBV6-7 with TRBJ1-2, with a possible D match to TRBD1 (5 bases). TRBV6-7 carries the ORF label, with uncertain function. This CDR3 spans 13 amino acids. V was cut by 6 bases and J by 4 bases, with 12 bases left in between. The CDR3 protein is CASSKGEIYGYTF. The CDR3 DNA reads as TGTGCCAGCAGCAAAGGGGAGATCTATGGCTACACCTTC.

This clonotype was seen repeatedly, ten times or more. The chain uses TRBV7-3 and TRBJ2-7; 7 nucleotides match TRBD1. This CDR3 region has 14 residues. J lost 2 bases, V lost 5 bases, and 6 bases had no gene match. Germline lookup yields CDR1 SGHTA and CDR2 FQGTGA. CDR3 sequence reads: CASSPAGTAYEQYF. The CDR3 DNA is TGTGCCAGCAGCCCGGCCGGGACAGCCTACGAGCAGTACTTC. The full variable domain, its missing parts supplied by reference TRBV7-3 and TRBJ2-7, is GAGVSQTPSNKVTEKGKYVELRCDPISGHTALYWYRQSLGQGPEFLIYFQGTGAADDSGLPNDRFFAVRPEGSVSTLKIQRTERGDSAVYLCASSPAGTAYEQYFGPGTRLTVT.

This chain joins TRBV3-1 and TRBJ2-1, with 13 nucleotides matching TRBD2. Per the germline V gene, CDR1 is LGHDT and CDR2 is YNNKEL (reference sequence). The CDR3 totals 16 residues. The V segment lost 5 bases and the J segment 0 bases; nucleotides outside the gene matches: 1. The CDR3 loop is CASSGLAGDSYNEQFF. The CDR3 nucleotides read TGTGCCAGCAGCGGACTAGCGGGGGACTCCTACAATGAGCAGTTCTTC.

The chain recombines TRBV5-6 with TRBJ2-7; the D gene is possibly TRBD2 (5 bases). The CDR3 sequence is 14 residues long. Germline CDR1 is SGHDT and CDR2 is YYEEEE. Between the trimmed V and J ends, which lost 4 bases and 5 bases, there was a span of 16 bases. CDR3 coding DNA: TGTGCCAGCAGCGTGGCGGGTTCATTCCACGAGCAGTACTTC. It is translated as CASSVAGSFHEQYF.

The rearrangement links TRBV6-5 to TRBJ2-2; 7 bases agree with TRBD1. This CDR3 comprises 15 residues. With 7 bases clipped from V and 0 bases from J, the junction kept 5 bases outside the gene matches. The V gene's germline CDR1 is MNHEY and CDR2 SVGAGI. The CDR3 loop reads CASKRGTANTGELFF. For the CDR3, the DNA is TGTGCCAGCAAAAGGGGGACAGCGAACACCGGGGAGCTGTTTTTT.